Below, one TCR beta chain is given with its context. The sample belongs to a study of cytomegalovirus exposure and HLA in healthy donors. PCR employed 60 Vbeta and 13 Jbeta primers. Generated by immunoSEQ multiplex PCR, the TCRdb table keeps only in-frame clones and is missing some. The sample includes around 110,000 clones, roughly 70% of them seen just once. The receptor was isolated from a woman between 18 and 30 years old in good health and CMV-seronegative. What was sequenced was PBMCs.

CDR3 in DNA: TGTGCCAGCAGTGCCACCTCGGGGGGCCCAGATACGCAGTATTTT. It yields the protein CASSATSGGPDTQYF. This chain links TRBV6-1 with TRBJ2-3; D is possibly TRBD2 (7 bases). CDR1 and CDR2 (germline): MNHNS, SASEGT. V was cut by 4 bases and J by 4 bases, with 15 bases left in between. The CDR3 is made up of 15 amino acids.